Listed here are 30 T cell receptor beta chains from one sample, sequenced in a study of Ad26.COV2.S vaccination and SARS-CoV-2 variants. Method: immunoSEQ multiplex PCR; TCRdb's copy keeps in-frame clones and lacks some. Of about 350,000 clones listed, approximately 86% are singletons. Documented treatment: around 19 received Ad26.COV2.S at low or high dose, single or two shots; several received placebo; per-sample allocation not given. Specimen acquisition occurred on day 63 following the initial vaccine or placebo injection. The material was peripheral blood, obtained in a trial of Ad26.COV2.S vaccine versus placebo. The origin of the receptors is a person between 18 and 65 years old who received the Ad26.COV2.S COVID-19 vaccine or a placebo.

The V call is TRBV28, the J call TRBJ1-5; D not certain. Germline V gene sequence: CDR1 MDHEN, CDR2 SYDVKM. Trimming left V 4 bases short and J 0 bases short, with 13 bases between. The CDR3 spans 16 residues. CDR3 loop: CASSSNTFNSNQPQHF. CDR3 coding DNA: TGTGCCAGCAGTTCGAACACCTTTAATAGCAATCAGCCCCAGCATTTT.

Here the CDR3 DNA reads TGTGCCAGCAGCTTAATGGGACTAGCGGGAGAGCAGTTCTTC. It codes for CASSLMGLAGEQFF. The chain recombines TRBV7-2 with TRBJ2-1, with 13 bases matching TRBD2. V shed 2 bases and J 10 bases; nucleotides not matched to a gene: 2. Germline V CDR1 and CDR2: SGHTA, FQGNSA. There are 14 residues in the CDR3.

Here the CDR3 DNA reads TGTGCCAGTAGTACGTCAGGGGGCGGTCAGCCCCAGCATTTT. Translated, it gives CASSTSGGGQPQHF. This rearrangement joins TRBV19 to TRBJ1-5; 8 bases are a match to TRBD1. Germline-derived CDR1 and CDR2 are LNHDA and SQIVND (reference sequence). The length of the CDR3 is 14 residues. After removal of 4 bases from V and 6 bases from J, the junction contained 5 bases not matched to a gene.

This clone came up once. The chain has TRBV7-9 and TRBJ1-1, with 7 bases identical to TRBD1. V gave up 0 bases and J gave up 8 bases; unmatched junction bases: 6. CDR3 length: 14 residues. In germline, CDR1 is SEHNR, CDR2 FQNEAQ (reference sequence). In nucleotides, the CDR3 is TGTGCCAGCAGCTTAGCCACCTTCAGGGGGGAAGCTTTCTTT. This codes for CASSLATFRGEAFF.

Regarding this clone: Other nucleotide sequences in the sample specify the same CDR3. This chain links TRBV30 with TRBJ2-7; TRBD2 matches at 8 bases. CDR1 is GTSNPN, CDR2 SVGIG, per germline (reference sequence). V lost 3 bases, J lost 10 bases, and 11 bases stayed unmatched. The CDR3 loop spans 13 amino acids. In DNA form, the CDR3 reads TGTGCCTGGAGCACAAGCGGGAGTGGCGAACAGTACTTC. This translates into CAWSTSGSGEQYF.

This clone was counted once. The chain combines TRBV18 with TRBJ2-3, with TRBD2 matching over 13 bases. CDR3 length: 19 amino acids. Trimming at V came to 5 bases and at J to 3 bases, leaving 14 bases not matched to a gene. From germline, CDR1 is KGHSH and CDR2 LQKENI. DNA of the CDR3: TGTGCCAGCTCAGCCCTTGGACTAGCGGGAGTGGAGAGAACAGATACGCAGTATTTT. It translates to CASSALGLAGVERTDTQYF.

This clone was seen only a few times. The rearrangement links TRBV19 to TRBJ1-1; D might be TRBD1 (6 bases). Looked up from germline, CDR1 is LNHDA and CDR2 is SQIVND (reference sequence). This CDR3 has 14 residues. V lost 3 bases, J lost 1 base, and 9 bases lay in between. The CDR3 here is CASSIETGNTEAFF. In nucleotides, the CDR3 is TGTGCCAGTAGTATTGAGACAGGGAACACTGAAGCTTTCTTT.

The chain has TRBV4-2 and TRBJ2-1; D not resolved. The CDR3 extends over 15 amino acids. The germline CDR1 and CDR2 sequences are LGHNA and YNFKEQ. Trimming removed 0 bases at V and 1 base at J, with 7 bases between. The CDR3 sequence: CASSQEDASYNEQFF. CDR3 bases: TGTGCCAGCAGCCAAGAGGACGCATCCTACAATGAGCAGTTCTTC.

This clone came up a few times. The CDR3: CASRIYRDRGNQPQHF. The CDR3, as DNA: TGTGCCAGTAGAATATACCGGGACAGGGGCAATCAGCCCCAGCATTTT. The V gene is TRBV19, the J gene TRBJ1-5, with 9 bases lining up with TRBD1. CDR1 is LNHDA, CDR2 SQIVND, per germline (reference sequence). Trimming took 6 bases from V and 2 from J; bases not matched to a gene: 8. The CDR3 is 16 residues long.

The chain recombines TRBV7-3 with TRBJ2-3; weak D call: TRBD1 (5 bases). CDR1 and CDR2 from the germline V gene are SGHTA and FQGTGA. V shed 2 bases and J shed 1 base, with 13 bases lying between them. The CDR3 is 16 amino acids. DNA for the CDR3: TGTGCCAGCAGCTTAGGCTACGACAGTCGCACAGATACGCAGTATTTT. It encodes CASSLGYDSRTDTQYF.

V usage is TRBV9 and J usage is TRBJ1-4, with TRBD1 identical over 7 bases. After removal of 4 bases from V and 5 bases from J, the junction contained 8 bases not matched to a gene. The CDR3 consists of 15 residues. The germline V gene has CDR1 SGDLS and CDR2 YYNGEE. In nucleotides, the CDR3 is TGTGCCAGCAGCTTGAGGACAGGATCGAATGAAAAACTGTTTTTT. This sequence encodes CASSLRTGSNEKLFF.

The V call is TRBV28, the J call TRBJ1-6, with TRBD1 identical over 9 bases. CDR3 size: 16 residues. V lost 3 bases to trimming and J lost 8 bases; unmatched junction nucleotides: 8. Germline-derived CDR1 and CDR2 are MDHEN and SYDVKM. CDR3: CASSFSGTGSYSPLHF. CDR3 DNA: TGTGCCAGCAGTTTTTCCGGGACAGGGTCTTATTCACCCCTCCACTTT.

The rearrangement uses TRBV7-6 and TRBJ2-5; D might be TRBD1 (5 bases). There are 16 residues in the CDR3. CDR1 SGHVS and CDR2 FNYEAQ come from the germline V gene. Trimming left V 3 bases short and J 4 bases short, with 18 bases between. The CDR3 DNA follows: TGTGCCAGCAGCTTCCCCCAGACAGACGCGCTAGAGACCCAGTACTTC. Protein product: CASSFPQTDALETQYF.

J is TRBJ1-1 and V is TRBV10-1; the D is unclear. V gave up 3 bases and J gave up 8 bases, with 13 bases separating them. The CDR3 loop spans 13 amino acids. Germline CDR1 reads WNHNN; CDR2 reads SYGVQD (reference sequence). The CDR3 protein is CASSDLGLAEAFF. Here the CDR3 DNA reads TGCGCCAGCAGTGATCTGGGGTTGGCGGAAGCTTTCTTT.

This chain joins TRBV10-3 and TRBJ2-5; TRBD1 aligns across 7 bases. V gave up 6 bases and J gave up 2 bases; unmatched junction bases: 3. The CDR3 is made up of 13 amino acids. CDR1 is ENHRY and CDR2 is SYGVKD in the germline V gene. CDR3 amino acids: CAISTGEQETQYF. CDR3 DNA: TGTGCCATCAGCACAGGGGAACAAGAGACCCAGTACTTC.

This clone was recorded a few times. The gene calls are TRBV5-6 and TRBJ1-2; D remains unclear. Germline assignment: CDR1 SGHDT and CDR2 YYEEEE. This CDR3 region has 14 residues. V was cut by 1 base and J by 2 bases, with 9 bases left in between. CDR3 protein: CASSLKAENYGYTF. For the CDR3, the DNA is TGTGCCAGCAGCTTGAAGGCGGAGAACTATGGCTACACCTTC. Filled out from reference TRBV5-6 and TRBJ1-2, the complete variable domain reads DAGVTQSPTHLIKTRGQQVTLRCSPKSGHDTVSWYQQALGQGPQFIFQYYEEEERQRGNFPDRFSGHQFPNYSSELNVNALLLGDSALYLCASSLKAENYGYTFGSGTRLTVV.

CDR3 coding DNA: TGCGCCAGCAGCCAAGACGGAGACCCTGTGGCCGGGGAGCTGTTTTTT. This encodes CASSQDGDPVAGELFF. V is TRBV4-3 and J is TRBJ2-2; D is uncertain. The CDR3 length is 16 residues. V was trimmed by 0 bases and J by 6 bases, leaving 14 bases between them. Looked up from germline, CDR1 is LGHNA and CDR2 is YSLEER.

The chain uses TRBV3-1 (or the pseudogene TRBV3-2) and TRBJ2-1, with no clear D. Germline V gene sequence: CDR1 LGHDT, CDR2 YNNKEL (reference sequence). The ends were cut back, 4 bases at V and 2 bases at J, with 12 bases in the middle. The CDR3 loop spans 15 amino acids. CDR3 protein: CASSPRGPPYNEQFF. DNA for the CDR3: TGTGCCAGCAGCCCTCGTGGTCCACCCTACAATGAGCAGTTCTTC.

This clone occurred a few times. The V call is TRBV3-1 (or the pseudogene TRBV3-2), the J call TRBJ1-5, with D uncertain. The CDR3 extends over 15 amino acids. The germline gives CDR1 LGHDT, CDR2 YNNKEL (reference sequence). V was shortened by 1 base and J by 3 bases, with 10 bases between the two germline ends. CDR3 amino acids: CASSQGHGYNQPQHF. The CDR3 bases are TGTGCCAGCAGCCAAGGTCACGGATACAATCAGCCCCAGCATTTT.

V usage is TRBV5-6 and J usage is TRBJ1-3, with 10 nucleotides matching TRBD1. After removal of 4 bases from V and 2 bases from J, the junction contained 3 bases not matched to a gene. CDR1 is SGHDT and CDR2 is YYEEEE in the germline V gene. The CDR3 sequence is 15 residues long. In nucleotides, the CDR3 is TGTGCCAGCAGCACCGGGACAGGGGCTGGAAACACCATATATTTT. Protein: CASSTGTGAGNTIYF.

V usage is TRBV6-5 and J usage is TRBJ1-1; D unclear. Trimming pared 7 bases from V and 5 bases from J, leaving 17 bases between. Germline CDR1 and CDR2: MNHEY and SVGAGI. The CDR3 consists of 14 residues. CDR3 residues: CASTRSAGWTEAFF. The CDR3 DNA reads as TGTGCCAGCACCCGCAGTGCCGGCTGGACTGAAGCTTTCTTT.

The chain has TRBV5-1 and TRBJ1-4; 7 bases align to TRBD1. Unmatched junction bases numbered 4, after V lost 4 bases and J lost 4 bases. There are 14 residues in the CDR3. The V gene's germline CDR1 is SGHRS and CDR2 YFSETQ. CDR3 nucleotides: TGCGCCAGCAGCCCGGGACAGCTTAATGAAAAACTGTTTTTT. Translation: CASSPGQLNEKLFF.

The J gene is TRBJ2-7, the V gene TRBV7-9; the match to TRBD2 covers 7 bases. Looked up from germline, CDR1 is SEHNR and CDR2 is FQNEAQ (reference sequence). The CDR3 sequence is 14 residues long. V lost 5 bases and J lost 2; bases outside the gene matches: 6. The CDR3 nucleotides are TGTGCCAGCAGCCCCCCTAGCGGACCCTACGAGCAGTACTTC. Amino acid sequence: CASSPPSGPYEQYF. Full variable domain (remainder filled in from reference TRBV7-9 and TRBJ2-7): DTGVSQNPRHKITKRGQNVTFRCDPISEHNRLYWYRQTLGQGPEFLTYFQNEAQLEKSRLLSDRFSAERPKGSFSTLEIQRTEQGDSAMYLCASSPPSGPYEQYFGPGTRLTVT.

This clone has just one count. The V gene is TRBV19, the J gene TRBJ2-7, with TRBD1 as a possible D gene (5 bases). The CDR3 is 14 amino acids. Germline CDR1 and CDR2: LNHDA and SQIVND (reference sequence). V was clipped by 1 base and J by 5 bases, with 12 bases between them. The CDR3 sequence: CASSIVGRVDEQYF. DNA of the CDR3: TGTGCCAGTAGTATAGTAGGCAGGGTGGACGAGCAGTACTTC.

The table lists this clone with a count of one. V gene TRBV18 combines with J gene TRBJ2-1; D unresolved. The V gene lost 3 bases and the J gene lost 0 bases, with 9 bases spanning the gap. The CDR3 runs to 15 residues. Per germline, CDR1 KGHSH and CDR2 LQKENI. The CDR3 DNA follows: TGTGCCAGCTCACCCCCGACAACCTCCTACAATGAGCAGTTCTTC. It codes for CASSPPTTSYNEQFF.

This clone came up a few times. The chain links TRBV27 to TRBJ2-2; no clear D. The CDR3 spans 13 residues. V lost 5 bases to trimming and J lost 7 bases, with 11 bases between them. The germline V gene has CDR1 MNHEY and CDR2 SMNVEV (reference sequence). Here the CDR3 DNA reads TGTGCCAGCAGTCCCCGCACGGGCGGGGAGCTGTTTTTT. It is translated as CASSPRTGGELFF.

This chain uses TRBV6-6 with TRBJ1-1; unclear D gene. The V gene's germline CDR1 is MNHNY and CDR2 SVGAGI (reference sequence). CDR3 size: 11 residues. V was cut by 5 bases and J by 1 base, with 2 bases left in between. The CDR3 here is CASSPNTEAFF. Here the CDR3 DNA reads TGTGCCAGCAGTCCGAACACTGAAGCTTTCTTT.

J is TRBJ2-1 and V is TRBV28; D gene ambiguous. Trimming shortened V by 9 bases and J by 0 bases, and 24 bases separated the two germline ends. This CDR3 is 18 amino acids long. The germline V gene encodes CDR1 MDHEN and CDR2 SYDVKM. CDR3 DNA: TGTGCCAGTTTGCCCGCCGGCGGAGATTATCTCTCCTACAATGAGCAGTTCTTC. Its translation: CASLPAGGDYLSYNEQFF.

This clone was found a few times. This chain uses TRBV19 with TRBJ2-3; 8 bases fit TRBD2. Unmatched junction bases numbered 4, after V lost 5 bases and J lost 3 bases. Germline CDR1 reads LNHDA; CDR2 reads SQIVND (reference sequence). There are 14 residues in the CDR3. CDR3 sequence reads: CASSPGGGTDTQYF. DNA of the CDR3: TGTGCCAGTAGTCCCGGGGGGGGAACAGATACGCAGTATTTT.

The chain carries TRBV28 and TRBJ2-7; D possibly corresponds to TRBD2 (6 bases). The CDR3 runs to 15 residues. The germline gives CDR1 MDHEN, CDR2 SYDVKM. V was trimmed by 2 bases and J by 2 bases, leaving 13 bases between them. CDR3 loop: CASSLIRAGTYEQYF. The CDR3 DNA reads TGTGCCAGCAGTTTAATACGGGCGGGAACCTACGAGCAGTACTTC.